This T cell receptor (beta chain) was sequenced during a study of T cell changes during pregnancy in multiple sclerosis. The V end was cut by 5 bases, the J end by 11 bases, with 9 bases between. The CDR3 is 11 amino acids. Germline V gene sequence: CDR1 LNHDA, CDR2 SQIVND (reference sequence). Assay used: immunoSEQ multiplex PCR; TCRdb lists only in-frame clones, some missing. The sample yields some 70,000 clones, 92% seen once. The sample here was peripheral blood, taken after pregnancy. The chain has TRBV19 and TRBJ2-2; D unresolved. The source of this sequence is a female donor in good health, enrolled as a control in a pregnancy study. The CDR3 DNA reads TGTGCCAGTAGTTCCCTGGGCGAGCTGTTTTTT. Its translation is CASSSLGELFF. The entire variable domain, with the rest obtained from reference TRBV19 and TRBJ2-2, is as follows: DGGITQSPKYLFRKEGQNVTLSCEQNLNHDAMYWYRQDPGQGLRLIYYSQIVNDFQKGDIAEGYSVSREKKESFPLTVTSAQKNPTAFYLCASSSLGELFFGEGSRLTVL.